What follows are 8 T cell receptor beta chains derived from one specimen sequenced in a study of CD8+ T cells in alopecia areata. Once RNA had been extracted, it was reverse transcribed into cDNA to act as the sequencing template. The assay was immunoSEQ multiplex PCR, and TCRdb's table has in-frame clones only and misses some. Recorded here are roughly 120,000 clones, with no singletons, and the ten leading clones hold roughly 21%. Sequences were obtained from lesional skin. The receptors come from a C3H/HeJ mouse with alopecia areata. The MHC haplotype of the strain is H2-k.

To note about this clone: Mouse germline and gene names are used. The CDR3 goes on 4 residues after the read ends, and that part is filled in from the germline J gene. The V gene is TRBV13-3, the J gene TRBJ2-2; 9 bases match TRBD1. In germline, CDR1 is NNHDY, CDR2 SYVADS. CDR3 length: 17 amino acids. Losses at the gene ends were 3 bases for V and 0 bases for J; bases not matched to a gene: 6. CDR3 DNA, as far as it was read: TGTGCCAGCAGTGCTACCGGGACAGGGCCAAACACCGGG. The encoded protein is CASSATGTGPNTG. The full CDR3 is CASSATGTGPNTGQLYF.

Remarks on this clone: Germline and genes: mouse. The CDR3 loop reads CASSGQAGQLYF. The covered CDR3 bases are TGTGCTAGCAGTGGACAGGCCGGG. This chain connects TRBV17 to TRBJ2-2, with TRBD1 identical over 7 bases. The read halts 4 residues ahead of the CDR3 end, with the missing end drawn from the germline J gene. Unmatched junction bases numbered 0, after V lost 5 bases and J lost 6 bases. CDR3 length: 12 residues. Per germline, CDR1 MNHDT and CDR2 YYDKIL.

This clone has only a few counts. Germline and genes here are mouse. The CDR3 end is not reached by the read, which stops 4 residues before it; the germline J gene fills it in. This chain links TRBV13-2 with TRBJ2-1; the match to TRBD1 covers 9 bases. The CDR3 consists of 16 residues. Germline CDR1 is NNHNN and CDR2 is SYGAGS (reference sequence). The ends lost 0 bases at V and 3 bases at J; junction bases unmatched: 4. CDR3 loop: CASGDVWDRVYAEQFF. The part of the CDR3 DNA that was read is TGTGCCAGCGGTGATGTATGGGACAGGGTCTATGCT.

This clone has a count of ten or more. Gene names follow the mouse nomenclature. The CDR3 extends 4 residues past the end of the read, so its final part is completed from the germline J gene. The chain joins TRBV13-3 to TRBJ2-1; 12 bases line up with TRBD2. Germline V gives CDR1 NNHDY, CDR2 SYVADS. This CDR3 has 15 residues. V lost 3 bases to trimming and J lost 5 bases; unmatched junction nucleotides: 3. The CDR3 DNA, read in part, is TGTGCCAGCAGTGCCGGACTGGGGGGGGATGCT. Translation gives CASSAGLGGDA. The whole CDR3 sequence reads CASSAGLGGDAEQFF.

This clone was counted between two and nine times. Gene names and germline refer to mouse. The read is 4 residues too short to cover the CDR3 end, so that end is filled in from the germline J gene. The chain is built from TRBV1 and TRBJ2-4, with 7 positions matching TRBD2. The CDR3 length is 15 residues. Per the germline V gene, CDR1 is NSQYPW and CDR2 is LRSPGD (reference sequence). CDR3 DNA (partial): TGCACCTGCAGTGCAGATGGGACTGTGGATAAC. Protein sequence: CTCSADGTVDN. The whole CDR3 region reads CTCSADGTVDNTLYF.

This clone has just a few counts. At residue 12, the TCRdb protein departs from the DNA translation, so the protein shown here was derived from the DNA itself. These gene names are mouse names. From the germline J gene comes the end of the CDR3, since the read stops 3 residues before it. The V gene is TRBV5, the J gene TRBJ1-6; 8 bases are a match to TRBD1. TRBJ1-6 is noted as an ORF with a role that remains uncertain. The length of the CDR3 is 15 residues. Germline loops: CDR1 LGHNA, CDR2 YNLKQL (reference sequence). The junction had 0 bases not matched to a gene; V was cut back by 1 base and J by 4 bases. The CDR3 sequence: CASSQGTGYNSPLYF. The sequenced part of the CDR3 DNA is TGTGCCAGCAGCCAAGGGACAGGGTATAATTCGCCC.

The sample holds a few counts of this clone. Gene labels here are mouse ones. From the germline J gene comes the end of the CDR3, since the read stops 4 residues before it. The chain couples TRBV13-1 to TRBJ1-1, with D possibly TRBD1 on 6 matching bases. The V end was cut by 1 base, the J end by 0 bases, with 10 bases between. The CDR3 runs 15 residues. Germline V lookup: CDR1 NSHNY, CDR2 SYGAGN. The sequenced CDR3 bases are TGTGCCAGCAGTGATCTGGACAGTCCAAACACA. This gives the protein CASSDLDSPNT. The CDR3 as a whole reads CASSDLDSPNTEVFF.

There are a few counts of this clone. Mouse germline and gene names are used. The read ends 4 residues before the CDR3 terminus; that terminus is restored from the germline J gene. The chain couples TRBV13-2 to TRBJ2-1; 8 bases match TRBD2. CDR1 is NNHNN and CDR2 is SYGAGS in the germline V gene (reference sequence). This CDR3 is built from 14 residues. V gave up 7 bases and J gave up 2 bases; unmatched junction bases: 5. CDR3 DNA, as far as it was read: TGTGCCAGCTGGGGGGGGTCGCACTATGCT. It yields the protein CASWGGSHYA. The whole CDR3 is CASWGGSHYAEQFF.